This T cell receptor beta chain was identified during a study of T-cell memory formation after mild COVID-19 (dated by TCRdb to the early 2020s). At the level of the whole study: TCR sequence clusters from the two donors were largely donor specific. In two donors, T-cell clones that expanded and contracted after mild COVID-19 were followed by sequencing TCRalpha and TCRbeta repertoires longitudinally. Two young, previously healthy adult volunteers made up the cohort, one male and one female. Study-level results and caveats: Contracting CD4+ clones appeared mostly in the CM and EM memory subsets, whereas CD8+ clones were enriched in EMRA. Balanced CD4/CD8 phenotypes were observed for clones contracting from day 15 to 85, whereas a bias towards CD4+ was observed for a second wave of clones expanding from day 15 to 37. SARS-CoV-2 specificity of the second-wave clones peaking on day 37 was not confirmed. The detection of some responding clones in pre-infection memory suggests that pre-existing cross-reactive memory T cells joined the SARS-CoV-2 response. The study included only a couple of mild cases, and larger cohorts that include severe cases with pre-infection samples were judged to be necessary.

TCRdb shows the sequencer as Illumina NovaSeq 6000. TCRalpha and TCRbeta cDNA libraries were constructed by 5'RACE with constant-segment primers, with sample barcodes and unique molecular identifiers being introduced. RNA was extracted from every sample with Trizol reagent. Library amplification was performed in two PCR steps, and a second sample barcode and Illumina TruSeq adapters were introduced in the second step. The libraries were sequenced on an Illumina NovaSeq using 2 x 150 bp paired-end reads. Under the source paper's analysis protocol: The reads were demultiplexed and collapsed into UMI-guided consensus sequences using migec v1.2.7. Using mixcr v2.1.11, UMI consensuses were aligned to TRA and TRB V and J templates and then assembled into clonotypes. Clonotypes were classified as expanded or contracted when called significant by both edgeR and NoisET, with noise models trained on biological replicates. For edgeR calls, a false discovery rate-adjusted p below 0.01 and a log2 fold-change threshold of 1 were applied. As an exploratory analysis of dynamics, max-normalized trajectories of the 1000 most abundant clonotypes were examined by PCA with hierarchical clustering. The CD4 or CD8 phenotype of responding clones was assigned using the separately sequenced CD4+ and CD8+ repertoires. In TCRdb, the public reads were trimmed at Q25 with fastp and aligned with MiXCR, with productive beta chains retained. Rows with one shared CDR3 protein collapse into an entry with the most common genes and DNA. It is TCRdb's table, rather than the study itself, that gives the V and J calls and clone size. Recorded for this sample are roughly 190,000 distinct CDR3 sequences; more than 25% of them occurred a single time. The ten largest make up roughly 10% of the sample.

Ficoll-Paque density gradient centrifugation was the method used to isolate PBMCs. According to the germline V gene, CDR1 reads MGHRA and CDR2 reads YSYEKL. The CDR3 numbers 13 residues from cysteine through phenylalanine. Only the CDR3 region is kept as DNA, spanning 39 bases read in frame from base 1. The junction shows trimming of 1 base on V and 8 bases on J, plus 8 bases between the germline ends. A note on this clonotype: The antigen it binds to is not known. Within one base of it there is no much larger clone, and no base qualities were kept.

The sequence is built from TRBV4-1 and TRBJ1-4, with the D gene not clear enough to name. The receptor was derived from an adult woman who had mild COVID-19 (a few samples of this study predate the infection). The sample titles of this study are shuffled in the database, so cell type and time point are left out; the donor was told from shared clones. The sample consisted of PBMCs or a T cell subset sorted from them (not recorded which). The CDR3 protein sequence reads: CASSQVAGEKLFF. Here is the DNA: TGCGCCAGCAGCCAAGTGGCGGGAGAAAAACTGTTTTTT.